This T cell receptor beta chain was observed in a study of OX40 agonist ivuxolimab in advanced cancers. Whole-study findings and limits: Compared with others, partial responders at 0.1-3.0 mg/kg displayed clonal expansion among the lowest.

The CDR3 consists of 16 residues. The germline V gene encodes CDR1 SGHVS and CDR2 FNYEAQ. V was pared by 2 bases and J by 3 bases, with 16 bases between. Blood sampling was done at baseline, cycle 4 day 1, and cycle 7 day 1. Data came from immunoSEQ multiplex PCR; TCRdb stores just in-frame clones and leaves some out. The repertoire holds tens of thousands of clones, with just under 85% as singletons. A word on this clone: Antigen unknown.

The rearrangement links TRBV7-6 to TRBJ2-5, with D tentatively TRBD1 or TRBD2 (5 bases each). The sequenced sample was CD4+ or CD8+ T cells sorted from blood, obtained in a trial of the OX40 agonist ivuxolimab. The origin of this receptor is an adult with an advanced solid tumor such as melanoma, head and neck, liver or kidney cancer. The CDR3 coding sequence is TGTGCCAGCAGCTTACGGGACGGCCGAAGGGAAGAGACCCAGTACTTC. Amino acid sequence: CASSLRDGRREETQYF. The full variable domain, completed using reference TRBV7-6 and TRBJ2-5, is GAGVSQSPRYKVTKRGQDVALRCDPISGHVSLYWYRQALGQGPEFLTYFNYEAQQDKSGLPNDRFSAERPEGSISTLTIQRTEQRDSAMYRCASSLRDGRREETQYFGPGTRLLVL.